This TCR beta chain emerged from a study of PD-1 blockade in mismatch repair-deficient tumors. Trimming removed 5 bases from V and 2 bases from J, with 7 bases in between. CDR3 size: 12 residues. Germline CDR1 and CDR2: SEHNR and FQNEAQ (reference sequence). Only in-frame clones appear in the TCRdb table, and some are missing; sequencing was by immunoSEQ multiplex PCR. The sample has some 130,000 clones, roughly 86% seen once. The TCR was taken from an adult with mismatch repair-deficient cancer. The sample was peripheral blood, taken 72 weeks after starting pembrolizumab. J is TRBJ2-7 and V is TRBV7-9; D is unresolved. Here the CDR3 reads CASSRWPYEQYF. Written as DNA, the CDR3 is TGTGCCAGCAGCCGTTGGCCCTACGAGCAGTACTTC.